This TCR beta chain was sequenced during a study of cytomegalovirus exposure and HLA in healthy donors. In regard to this clone: Its specificity is unknown.

The PCR was carried out with 60 Vbeta primers and 13 Jbeta primers. The protocol was immunoSEQ multiplex PCR, while the TCRdb copy is restricted to in-frame clones and leaves out a portion. The sample yields some 69,000 clones, approximately 79% seen once. Study-level points and caveats: It was reported that the classifier diagnosed cytomegalovirus status with high specificity and sensitivity in both the original and validation cohorts. Through in vitro validation, three CMV-associated chains were shown to be specific for CMV antigens. As a later analysis showed, several of the most significant clusters appeared to be linked to common viral pathogens.

V shed 2 bases, J shed 6 bases, and the junction held 5 bases outside the gene matches. Germline lookup yields CDR1 MNHNS and CDR2 SASEGT. CDR3 size: 14 residues. Sequencing used PBMCs. This sequence joins TRBV6-1 and TRBJ1-1; TRBD1 agrees at 8 bases. The origin of this receptor is a woman under 40 in good health and CMV-seronegative. Written as DNA, the CDR3 is TGTGCCAGCAGTGAACAGGGGGCATGGGCTGAAGCTTTCTTT. Its protein product is CASSEQGAWAEAFF.